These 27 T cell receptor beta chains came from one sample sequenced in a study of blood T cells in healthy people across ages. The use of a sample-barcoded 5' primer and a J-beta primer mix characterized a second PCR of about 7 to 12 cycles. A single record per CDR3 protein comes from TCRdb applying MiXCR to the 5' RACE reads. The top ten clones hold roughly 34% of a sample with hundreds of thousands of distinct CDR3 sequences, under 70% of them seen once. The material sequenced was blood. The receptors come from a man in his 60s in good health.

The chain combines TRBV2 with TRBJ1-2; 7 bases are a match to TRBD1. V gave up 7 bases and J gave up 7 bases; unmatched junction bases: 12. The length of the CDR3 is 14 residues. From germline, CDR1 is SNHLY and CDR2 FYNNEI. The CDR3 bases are TGTGCCAGCACCTCTGAGGAGGGGGCCGGTGGCTACACCTTC. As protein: CASTSEEGAGGYTF. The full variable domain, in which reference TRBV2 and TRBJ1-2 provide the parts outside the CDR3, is EPEVTQTPSHQVTQMGQEVILRCVPISNHLYFYWYRQILGQKVEFLVSFYNNEISEKSEIFDDQFSVERPDGSNFTLKIRSTKLEDSAMYFCASTSEEGAGGYTFGSGTRLTVV.

CDR3 region: CASSTGTSGGEQYF. The DNA of the CDR3 is TGTGCCAGCAGCACCGGGACTAGCGGGGGCGAGCAGTACTTC. J is TRBJ2-5 and V is TRBV12-3 or TRBV12-4, with 14 bases fitting TRBD2. Matching the DNA end better, TRBJ2-7 makes the J call doubtful. This CDR3 has 14 residues.

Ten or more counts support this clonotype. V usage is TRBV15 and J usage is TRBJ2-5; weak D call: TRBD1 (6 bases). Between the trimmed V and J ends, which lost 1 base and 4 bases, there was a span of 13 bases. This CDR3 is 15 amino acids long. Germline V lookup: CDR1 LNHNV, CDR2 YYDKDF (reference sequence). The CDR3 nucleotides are TGTGCCACCAGCAGAGCAGGGGCACGAGGAGAGACCCAGTACTTC. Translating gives CATSRAGARGETQYF.

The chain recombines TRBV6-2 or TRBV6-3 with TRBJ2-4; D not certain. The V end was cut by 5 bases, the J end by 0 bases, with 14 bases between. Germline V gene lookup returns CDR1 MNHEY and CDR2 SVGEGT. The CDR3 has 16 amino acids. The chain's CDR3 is CASSHTDTQAKNIQYF. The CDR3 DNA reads TGTGCCAGCAGTCACACCGACACCCAAGCCAAAAACATTCAGTACTTC.

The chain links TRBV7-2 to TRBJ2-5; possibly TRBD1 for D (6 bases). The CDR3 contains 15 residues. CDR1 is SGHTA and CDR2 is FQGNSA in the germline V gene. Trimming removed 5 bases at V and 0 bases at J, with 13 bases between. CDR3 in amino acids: CASSTHTGNQETQYF. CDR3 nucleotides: TGTGCCAGCAGCACCCACACAGGGAACCAAGAGACCCAGTACTTC.

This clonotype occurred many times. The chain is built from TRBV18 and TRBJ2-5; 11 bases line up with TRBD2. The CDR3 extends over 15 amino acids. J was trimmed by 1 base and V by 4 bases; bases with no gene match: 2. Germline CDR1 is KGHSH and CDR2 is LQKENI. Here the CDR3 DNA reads TGTGCCAGCTCACAGACTAGCGGGGCCCAAGAGACCCAGTACTTC. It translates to CASSQTSGAQETQYF.

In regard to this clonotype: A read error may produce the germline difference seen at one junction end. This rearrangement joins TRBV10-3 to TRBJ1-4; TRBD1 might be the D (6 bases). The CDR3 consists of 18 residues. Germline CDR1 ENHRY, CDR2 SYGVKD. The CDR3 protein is CAISESYWGHKTNEKLFF. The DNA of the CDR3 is TGTGCCATCAGTGAGTCGTATTGGGGACACAAGACTAATGAAAAACTATTTTTT.

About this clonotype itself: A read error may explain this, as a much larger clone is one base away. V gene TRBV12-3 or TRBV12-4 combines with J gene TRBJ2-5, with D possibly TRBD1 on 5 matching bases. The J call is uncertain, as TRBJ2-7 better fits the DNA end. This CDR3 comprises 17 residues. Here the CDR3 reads CASSLSQFTGQPYEQYF. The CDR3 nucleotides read TGTGCCAGCAGTCTGAGCCAATTTACAGGACAACCCTACGAGCAGTACTTC.

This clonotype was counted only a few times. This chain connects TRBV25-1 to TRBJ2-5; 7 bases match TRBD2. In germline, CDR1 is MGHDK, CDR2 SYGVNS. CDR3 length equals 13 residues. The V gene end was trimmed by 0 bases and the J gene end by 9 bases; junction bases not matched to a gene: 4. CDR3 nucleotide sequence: TGTGCCAGCAGTGAATATTATGGGGGGGCCCAGTACTTC. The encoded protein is CASSEYYGGAQYF.

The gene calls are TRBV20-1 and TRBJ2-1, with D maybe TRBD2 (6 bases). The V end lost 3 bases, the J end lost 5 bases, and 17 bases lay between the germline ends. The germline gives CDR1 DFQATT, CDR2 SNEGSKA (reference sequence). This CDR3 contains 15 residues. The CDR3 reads CSASSGTGGDNEQFF. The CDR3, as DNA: TGCAGTGCTAGTTCCGGGACTGGAGGGGACAATGAGCAGTTCTTC.

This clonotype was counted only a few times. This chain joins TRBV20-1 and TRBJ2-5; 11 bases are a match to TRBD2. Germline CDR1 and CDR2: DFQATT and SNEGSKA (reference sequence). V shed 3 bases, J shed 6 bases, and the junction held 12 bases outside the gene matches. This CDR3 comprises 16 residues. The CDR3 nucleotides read TGCAGTGCTAGTTGGCTAGCGGGGGGTGTTCACCAGACCCAGTACTTC. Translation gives CSASWLAGGVHQTQYF.

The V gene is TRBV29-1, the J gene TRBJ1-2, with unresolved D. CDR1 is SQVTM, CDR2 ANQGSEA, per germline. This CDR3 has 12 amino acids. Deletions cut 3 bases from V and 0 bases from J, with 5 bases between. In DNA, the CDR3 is TGCAGCGTTGATCGATCTAACTATGGCTACACCTTC. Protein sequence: CSVDRSNYGYTF.

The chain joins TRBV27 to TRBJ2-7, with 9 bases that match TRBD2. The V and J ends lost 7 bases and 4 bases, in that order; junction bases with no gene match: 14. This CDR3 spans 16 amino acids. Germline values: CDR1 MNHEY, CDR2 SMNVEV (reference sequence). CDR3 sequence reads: CASTNRAGLAFYEQYF. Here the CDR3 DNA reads TGTGCCAGCACCAACCGCGCAGGACTAGCGTTTTACGAGCAGTACTTC.

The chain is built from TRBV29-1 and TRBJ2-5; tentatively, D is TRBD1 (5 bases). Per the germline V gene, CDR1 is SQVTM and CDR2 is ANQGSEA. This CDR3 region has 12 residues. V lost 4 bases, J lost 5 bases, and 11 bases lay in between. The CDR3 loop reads CSVVADTETQYF. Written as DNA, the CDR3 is TGCAGCGTTGTGGCGGACACTGAGACCCAGTACTTC.

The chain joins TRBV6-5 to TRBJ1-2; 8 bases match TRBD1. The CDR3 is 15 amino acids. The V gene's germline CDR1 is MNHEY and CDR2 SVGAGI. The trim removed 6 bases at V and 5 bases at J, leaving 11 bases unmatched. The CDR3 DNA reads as TGTGCCAGCAGCCCCCCACAGGGGGGGAGATATGGCTACACCTTC. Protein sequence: CASSPPQGGRYGYTF.

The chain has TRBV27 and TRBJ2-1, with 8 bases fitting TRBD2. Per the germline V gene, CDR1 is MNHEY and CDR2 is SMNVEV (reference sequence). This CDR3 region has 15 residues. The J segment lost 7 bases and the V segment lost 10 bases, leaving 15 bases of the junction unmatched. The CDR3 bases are TGTGCCACTACGAGGGGTAGCGGGGATGGGAATGAGCAGTTCTTC. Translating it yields CATTRGSGDGNEQFF.

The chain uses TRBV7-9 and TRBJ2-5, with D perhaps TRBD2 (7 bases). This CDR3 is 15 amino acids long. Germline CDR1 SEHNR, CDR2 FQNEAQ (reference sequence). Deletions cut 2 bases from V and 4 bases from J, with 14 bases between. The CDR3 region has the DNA TGTGCCAGCAGCTTAAACGGGGGGCTGGGAGAGACCCAGTACTTC. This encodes CASSLNGGLGETQYF.

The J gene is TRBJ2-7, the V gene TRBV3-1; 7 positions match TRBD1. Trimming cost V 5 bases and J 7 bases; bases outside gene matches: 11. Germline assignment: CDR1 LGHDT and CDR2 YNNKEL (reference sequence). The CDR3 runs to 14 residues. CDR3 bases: TGTGCCAGCAGCATAAACCACAGGGGTGGGGAGCAGTACTTC. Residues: CASSINHRGGEQYF.

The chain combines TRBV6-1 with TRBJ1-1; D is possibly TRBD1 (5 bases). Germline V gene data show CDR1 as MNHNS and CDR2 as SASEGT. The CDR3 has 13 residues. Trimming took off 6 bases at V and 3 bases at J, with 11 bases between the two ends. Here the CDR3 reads CASSVDRDTEAFF. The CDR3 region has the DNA TGTGCCAGCAGCGTAGACAGAGACACTGAAGCTTTCTTT.

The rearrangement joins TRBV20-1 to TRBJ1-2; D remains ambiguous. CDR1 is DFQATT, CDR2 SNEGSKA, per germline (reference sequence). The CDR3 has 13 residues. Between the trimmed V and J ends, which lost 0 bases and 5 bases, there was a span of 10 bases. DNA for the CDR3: TGCAGTGCTAGAGATGGGGTGGATTATGGCTACACCTTC. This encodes CSARDGVDYGYTF.

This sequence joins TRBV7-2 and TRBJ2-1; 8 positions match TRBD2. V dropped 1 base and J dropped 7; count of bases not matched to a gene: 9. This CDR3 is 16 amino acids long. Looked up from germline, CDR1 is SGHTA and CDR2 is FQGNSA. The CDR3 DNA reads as TGTGCCAGCAGCTTAGAGGGGCGGGGGGCCCAAAATGAGCAGTTCTTC. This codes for CASSLEGRGAQNEQFF.

CDR3 coding DNA: TGTGCCACCAGCAGAGATGGGGACCACTACGAGCAGTACTTC. Translated, it gives CATSRDGDHYEQYF. The rearrangement joins TRBV15 to TRBJ2-7, with D possibly called TRBD1 or TRBD2 (5 bases each). CDR1 LNHNV and CDR2 YYDKDF come from the germline V gene (reference sequence). Trimming left V 0 bases short and J 3 bases short, with 9 bases between. The CDR3 loop spans 14 amino acids.

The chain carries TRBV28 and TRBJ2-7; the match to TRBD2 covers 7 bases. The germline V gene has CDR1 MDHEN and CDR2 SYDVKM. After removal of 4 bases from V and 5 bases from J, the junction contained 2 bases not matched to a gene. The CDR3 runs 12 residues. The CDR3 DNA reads TGTGCCAGCAGTTGGGGGGGTAACGAGCAGTACTTC. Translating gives CASSWGGNEQYF.

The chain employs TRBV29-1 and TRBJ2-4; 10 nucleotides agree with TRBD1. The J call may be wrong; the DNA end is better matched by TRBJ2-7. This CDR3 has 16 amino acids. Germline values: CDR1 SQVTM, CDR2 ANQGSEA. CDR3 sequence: CSVPDRGDRLLGEQYF. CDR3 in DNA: TGCAGCGTACCGGACAGGGGGGATAGACTACTCGGCGAGCAGTACTTC.

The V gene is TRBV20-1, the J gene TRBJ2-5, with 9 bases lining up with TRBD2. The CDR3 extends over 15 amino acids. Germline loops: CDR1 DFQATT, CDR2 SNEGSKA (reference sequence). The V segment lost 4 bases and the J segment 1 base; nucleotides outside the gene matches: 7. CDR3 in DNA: TGCAGTGCTATAGACGGGACTAGCATCCAAGAGACCCAGTACTTC. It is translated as CSAIDGTSIQETQYF.

In nucleotides, the CDR3 is TGTGCCACCCAGCGGGACACCGGGGAGCTGTTTTTT. Protein: CATQRDTGELFF. J is TRBJ2-2 and V is TRBV24-1; a possible D gene is TRBD2 (6 bases). Per the germline V gene, CDR1 is KGHDR and CDR2 is SFDVKD. The CDR3 consists of 12 residues. V was pared by 9 bases and J by 3 bases, with 7 bases between.

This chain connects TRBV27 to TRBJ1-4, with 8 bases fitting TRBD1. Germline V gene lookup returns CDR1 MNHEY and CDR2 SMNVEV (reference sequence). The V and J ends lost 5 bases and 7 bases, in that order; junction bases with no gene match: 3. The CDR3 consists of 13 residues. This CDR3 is CASSLDRGEKLFF. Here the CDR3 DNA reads TGTGCCAGCAGTCTAGACAGGGGTGAAAAACTGTTTTTT.